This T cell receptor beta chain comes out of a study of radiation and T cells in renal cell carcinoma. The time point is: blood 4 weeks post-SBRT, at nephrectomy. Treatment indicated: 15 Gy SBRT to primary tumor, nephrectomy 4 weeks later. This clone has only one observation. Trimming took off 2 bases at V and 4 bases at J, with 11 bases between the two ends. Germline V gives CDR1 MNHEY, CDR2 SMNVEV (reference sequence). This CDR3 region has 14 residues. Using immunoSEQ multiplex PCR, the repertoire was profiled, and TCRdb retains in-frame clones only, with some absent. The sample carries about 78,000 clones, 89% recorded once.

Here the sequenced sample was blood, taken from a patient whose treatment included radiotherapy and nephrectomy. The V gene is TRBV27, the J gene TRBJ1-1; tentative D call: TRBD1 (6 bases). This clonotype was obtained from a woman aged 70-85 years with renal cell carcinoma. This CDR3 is CASSLVGAPTEAFF. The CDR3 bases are TGTGCCAGCAGTTTAGTGGGGGCGCCCACTGAAGCTTTCTTT.